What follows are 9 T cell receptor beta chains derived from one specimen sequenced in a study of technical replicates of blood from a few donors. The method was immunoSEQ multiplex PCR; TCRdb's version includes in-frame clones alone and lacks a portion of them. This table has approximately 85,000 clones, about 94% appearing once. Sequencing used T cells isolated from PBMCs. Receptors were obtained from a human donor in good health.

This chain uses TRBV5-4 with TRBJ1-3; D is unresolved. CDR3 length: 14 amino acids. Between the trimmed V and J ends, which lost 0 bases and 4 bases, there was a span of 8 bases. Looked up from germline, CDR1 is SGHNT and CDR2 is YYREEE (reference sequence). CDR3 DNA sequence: TGTGCCAGCAGCTTGGGAGGAATCGGAAACACCATATATTTT. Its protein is CASSLGGIGNTIYF. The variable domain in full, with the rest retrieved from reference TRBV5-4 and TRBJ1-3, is ETGVTQSPTHLIKTRGQQVTLRCSSQSGHNTVSWYQQALGQGPQFIFQYYREEENGRGNFPPRFSGLQFPNYSSELNVNALELDDSALYLCASSLGGIGNTIYFGEGSWLTVV.

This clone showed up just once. CDR3 region: CASSTPDSYEQYF. The CDR3 nucleotides are TGTGCCAGTAGTACCCCTGATAGTTACGAGCAGTACTTC. The chain recombines TRBV19 with TRBJ2-7, with D hard to call. Per the germline V gene, CDR1 is LNHDA and CDR2 is SQIVND (reference sequence). The CDR3 length is 13 residues. The ends were cut back, 4 bases at V and 4 bases at J, with 11 bases in the middle.

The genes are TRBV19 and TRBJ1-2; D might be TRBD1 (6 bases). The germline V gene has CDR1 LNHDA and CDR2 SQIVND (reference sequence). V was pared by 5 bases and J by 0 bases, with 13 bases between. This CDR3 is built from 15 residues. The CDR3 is CASSARQASNYGYTF. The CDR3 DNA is TGTGCCAGTAGTGCCCGACAGGCCTCTAACTATGGCTACACCTTC.

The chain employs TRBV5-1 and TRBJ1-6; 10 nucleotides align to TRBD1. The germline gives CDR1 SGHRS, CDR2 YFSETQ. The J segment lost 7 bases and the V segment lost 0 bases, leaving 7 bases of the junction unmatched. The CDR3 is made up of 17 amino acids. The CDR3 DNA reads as TGCGCCAGCAGCTTGGACGCGTCGGGACAGGGGAATTCACCCCTCCACTTT. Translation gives CASSLDASGQGNSPLHF.

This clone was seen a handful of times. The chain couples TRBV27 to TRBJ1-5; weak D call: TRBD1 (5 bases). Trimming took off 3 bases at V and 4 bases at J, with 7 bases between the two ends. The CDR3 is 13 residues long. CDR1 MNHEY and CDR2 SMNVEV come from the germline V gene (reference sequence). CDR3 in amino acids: CASSLGPNQPQHF. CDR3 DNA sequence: TGTGCCAGCAGTTTGGGGCCTAATCAGCCCCAGCATTTT.

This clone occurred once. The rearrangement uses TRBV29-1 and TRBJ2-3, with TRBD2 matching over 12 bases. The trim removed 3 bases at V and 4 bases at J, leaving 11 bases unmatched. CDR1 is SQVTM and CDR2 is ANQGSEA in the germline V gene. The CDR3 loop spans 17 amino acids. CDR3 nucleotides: TGCAGCGTTGACGCCTGGAGACTAGCGGGAGATTCAGATACGCAGTATTTT. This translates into CSVDAWRLAGDSDTQYF.

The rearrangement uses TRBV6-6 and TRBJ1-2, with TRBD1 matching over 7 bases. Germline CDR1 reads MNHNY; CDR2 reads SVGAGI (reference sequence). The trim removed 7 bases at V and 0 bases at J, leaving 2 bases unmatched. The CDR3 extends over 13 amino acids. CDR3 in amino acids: CASMGQPNYGYTF. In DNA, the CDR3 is TGTGCCAGCATGGGACAGCCTAACTATGGCTACACCTTC.

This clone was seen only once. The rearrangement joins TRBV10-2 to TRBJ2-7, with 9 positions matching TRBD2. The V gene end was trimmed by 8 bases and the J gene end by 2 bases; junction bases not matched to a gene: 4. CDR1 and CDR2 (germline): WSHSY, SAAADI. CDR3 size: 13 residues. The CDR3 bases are TGCGCCAGCGGACTAGCGCGTACCTACGAGCAGTACTTC. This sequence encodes CASGLARTYEQYF.

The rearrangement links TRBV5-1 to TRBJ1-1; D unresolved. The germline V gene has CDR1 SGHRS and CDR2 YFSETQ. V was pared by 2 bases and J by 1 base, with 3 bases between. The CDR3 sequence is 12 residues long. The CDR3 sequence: CASSLQNTEAFF. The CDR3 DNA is TGCGCCAGCAGCTTACAGAACACTGAAGCTTTCTTT.